Following are 27 T cell receptor beta chains from one sample sequenced in a study of cytomegalovirus exposure and HLA in healthy donors. PCR amplification relied on 60 Vbeta primers (plus 13 Jbeta primers). Repertoires were generated with immunoSEQ multiplex PCR, while TCRdb's copy carries only in-frame clones and drops some. The profile shows 80,000 or so clones, 60% to 75% of them singletons. Specimen: PBMCs. These receptors were taken from a woman aged 40-49 years in good health and CMV-seropositive.

V gene TRBV29-1 combines with J gene TRBJ2-7; 11 nucleotides agree with TRBD1. The V gene's germline CDR1 is SQVTM and CDR2 ANQGSEA. CDR3 size: 15 residues. CDR3 nucleotides: TGCAACCAAATCCGGGACAGGGGGACTTTGTGCGAGCAGTACTTC. Protein sequence: CNQIRDRGTLCEQYF.

The chain links TRBV27 to TRBJ2-3, with a tentative D call TRBD2 (6 bases). V dropped 5 bases and J dropped 2 bases, with 11 bases sitting between them. This CDR3 region has 14 residues. Germline V CDR1 and CDR2: MNHEY, SMNVEV (reference sequence). CDR3 coding DNA: TGTGCCAGCAGTGTCAGGGACTCCACAGATACGCAGTATTTT. It specifies CASSVRDSTDTQYF.

The genes are TRBV5-1 and TRBJ1-4; TRBD1 aligns across 7 bases. The germline V gene has CDR1 SGHRS and CDR2 YFSETQ. This CDR3 contains 18 residues. V lost 4 bases to trimming and J lost 0 bases; unmatched junction nucleotides: 12. CDR3 nucleotides: TGCGCCAGCAGCCCGGGACAGACGCGGGTGACAACTAATGAAAAACTGTTTTTT. Encoded protein: CASSPGQTRVTTNEKLFF.

V and J are TRBV19 and TRBJ2-2, with D possibly matching TRBD2 (7 bases). Germline values: CDR1 LNHDA, CDR2 SQIVND (reference sequence). CDR3 length: 15 residues. V shed 4 bases and J shed 6 bases, with 15 bases lying between them. The CDR3 here is CASSNIGGAAGELFF. CDR3 coding DNA: TGTGCCAGTAGTAACATAGGGGGGGCTGCCGGGGAGCTGTTTTTT.

The chain joins TRBV5-6 to TRBJ1-5, with D hard to call. Trimming shortened V by 0 bases and J by 7 bases, and 8 bases separated the two germline ends. The CDR3 spans 13 residues. Germline V gene data show CDR1 as SGHDT and CDR2 as YYEEEE. CDR3 sequence: CASSLGLIQPQHF. For the CDR3, the DNA is TGTGCCAGCAGCTTGGGTTTAATACAGCCCCAGCATTTT.

The chain carries TRBV28 and TRBJ2-7; D is undetermined. Looked up from germline, CDR1 is MDHEN and CDR2 is SYDVKM. Trimming took 5 bases from V and 4 from J, leaving 6 bases between them. The CDR3 is made up of 11 amino acids. The CDR3 region has the DNA TGTGCCAGCAGTGACGGGTACGAGCAGTACTTC. The encoded protein is CASSDGYEQYF.

This clone was seen a handful of times. The chain employs TRBV28 and TRBJ1-5; TRBD1 might be the D (6 bases). This CDR3 comprises 15 residues. Germline V lookup: CDR1 MDHEN, CDR2 SYDVKM. The V end lost 4 bases, the J end lost 0 bases, and 10 bases lay between the germline ends. DNA for the CDR3: TGTGCCAGCAGTTCACAGGGCTCTAGCAATCAGCCCCAGCATTTT. This codes for CASSSQGSSNQPQHF.

This clone occurred once. This chain uses TRBV4-1 with TRBJ2-4, with TRBD1 matching over 7 bases. The ends lost 3 bases at V and 1 base at J; junction bases unmatched: 9. CDR1 and CDR2 (germline): MGHRA, YSYEKL. CDR3 size: 17 residues. CDR3 protein: CASSQGDRATAKNIQYF. DNA of the CDR3: TGCGCCAGCAGCCAGGGTGACAGGGCCACTGCCAAAAACATTCAGTACTTC.

This chain uses TRBV2 with TRBJ1-1; TRBD1 might be the D (5 bases). The V gene's germline CDR1 is SNHLY and CDR2 FYNNEI. The CDR3 contains 15 residues. V was clipped by 2 bases and J by 1 base, with 11 bases between them. CDR3 nucleotides: TGTGCCAGCAGTGAACAGGACAACCGGAACACTGAAGCTTTCTTT. The encoded protein is CASSEQDNRNTEAFF.

The chain employs TRBV5-1 and TRBJ1-2, with 7 positions matching TRBD1. CDR1 is SGHRS and CDR2 is YFSETQ in the germline V gene. The CDR3 runs to 13 residues. The trim removed 6 bases at V and 4 bases at J, leaving 6 bases unmatched. The DNA of the CDR3 is TGCGCCAGCACCTCGGACAGGTCCTATGGCTACACCTTC. It is translated as CASTSDRSYGYTF.

This CDR3 is CASSSTGAPYEQYF. DNA for the CDR3: TGTGCCAGCAGCTCGACAGGGGCGCCCTACGAGCAGTACTTC. This rearrangement joins TRBV5-4 to TRBJ2-7; 8 bases match TRBD1. Trimming took 3 bases from V and 2 from J; bases not matched to a gene: 4. Germline V gene sequence: CDR1 SGHNT, CDR2 YYREEE (reference sequence). The CDR3 covers 14 residues. Complete variable domain (other parts from reference TRBV5-4 and TRBJ2-7): ETGVTQSPTHLIKTRGQQVTLRCSSQSGHNTVSWYQQALGQGPQFIFQYYREEENGRGNFPPRFSGLQFPNYSSELNVNALELDDSALYLCASSSTGAPYEQYFGPGTRLTVT.

V gene TRBV6-1 combines with J gene TRBJ1-4; no clear D gene. The CDR3 covers 14 residues. V lost 8 bases and J 0 bases, leaving 10 bases between the germline ends. From germline, CDR1 is MNHNS and CDR2 SASEGT. CDR3 in DNA: TGTGCCAGCTATCGGGGATCAACTAATGAAAAACTGTTTTTT. Amino acid sequence: CASYRGSTNEKLFF.

The rearrangement links TRBV5-6 to TRBJ1-4; 8 positions agree with TRBD1. The ends lost 0 bases at V and 5 bases at J; junction bases unmatched: 0. Looked up from germline, CDR1 is SGHDT and CDR2 is YYEEEE. The CDR3 has 14 residues. The CDR3, as DNA: TGTGCCAGCAGCTTGGGGACAGGGAATGAAAAACTGTTTTTT. This translates into CASSLGTGNEKLFF.

The chain couples TRBV6-1 to TRBJ2-5; TRBD2 matches at 9 bases. Germline CDR1 is MNHNS and CDR2 is SASEGT. This CDR3 spans 16 amino acids. Trimming took 1 base from V and 6 from J; bases not matched to a gene: 9. The CDR3 region has the DNA TGTGCCAGCAGTGAAGTCATTCCGGGACTAGCCCAGACCCAGTACTTC. Protein product: CASSEVIPGLAQTQYF.

This chain joins TRBV2 and TRBJ1-1, with D possibly matching TRBD1 (5 bases). V lost 9 bases, J lost 2 bases, and 13 bases lay in between. The CDR3 totals 13 residues. Per germline, CDR1 SNHLY and CDR2 FYNNEI. CDR3 protein: CARSLQENTEAFF. The CDR3 nucleotides are TGTGCCAGGTCTCTACAGGAAAACACTGAAGCTTTCTTT.

This rearrangement joins TRBV9 to TRBJ2-4; 12 bases match TRBD2. Losses at the gene ends were 4 bases for V and 8 bases for J; bases not matched to a gene: 10. The CDR3 has 16 residues. CDR1 SGDLS and CDR2 YYNGEE come from the germline V gene. The CDR3 DNA follows: TGTGCCAGCAGCCATACGGCCGGGACTAGCGGGTACATTCAGTACTTC. This translates into CASSHTAGTSGYIQYF.

The chain employs TRBV21-1 and TRBJ2-7; TRBD1, as called in the table, went unchecked against the DNA. TRBV21-1 is listed as a pseudogene. This CDR3 is 13 amino acids long. The DNA of the CDR3 is TGTGCCAGCAGCAAAGCACACCCCTACGAGCAGTACTTC. Translation: CASSKAHPYEQYF.

Here the CDR3 DNA reads TGTGCCAGTAGTGAGGTACCAACCTACGAGCAGTACTTC. It codes for CASSEVPTYEQYF. This chain connects TRBV19 to TRBJ2-7; D unclear. This CDR3 is built from 13 residues. Germline loops: CDR1 LNHDA, CDR2 SQIVND (reference sequence). V was clipped by 5 bases and J by 2 bases, with 10 bases between them. Drawing the rest from reference TRBV19 and TRBJ2-7, the complete variable domain is DGGITQSPKYLFRKEGQNVTLSCEQNLNHDAMYWYRQDPGQGLRLIYYSQIVNDFQKGDIAEGYSVSREKKESFPLTVTSAQKNPTAFYLCASSEVPTYEQYFGPGTRLTVT.

The chain employs TRBV6-6 and TRBJ2-7; tentative D call: TRBD1 (8 bases). Per germline, CDR1 MNHNY and CDR2 SVGAGI (reference sequence). There are 15 residues in the CDR3. The V end was cut by 6 bases, the J end by 3 bases, with 18 bases between. The CDR3 protein is CASRPYRGGDYEQYF. The CDR3 nucleotides read TGTGCCAGCAGGCCCTACAGGGGGGGGGACTACGAGCAGTACTTC.

V usage is TRBV6-5 and J usage is TRBJ2-1; 9 positions agree with TRBD2. This CDR3 is built from 16 residues. From germline, CDR1 is MNHEY and CDR2 SVGAGI. With 4 bases clipped from V and 0 bases from J, the junction kept 4 bases outside the gene matches. The CDR3 sequence is CASSSRGGPSYNEQFF. CDR3 sequence (DNA): TGTGCCAGCAGTTCGCGGGGGGGACCCTCCTACAATGAGCAGTTCTTC.

V is TRBV5-1 and J is TRBJ1-2; a possible D gene is TRBD1 (5 bases). V was trimmed by 4 bases and J by 4 bases, leaving 14 bases between them. The CDR3 length is 14 residues. Germline values: CDR1 SGHRS, CDR2 YFSETQ. CDR3 bases: TGCGCCAGCAGCGCGACTCAGGGCTCCTATGGCTACACCTTC. Translated: CASSATQGSYGYTF.

J is TRBJ2-2 and V is TRBV9, with TRBD1 identical over 7 bases. Unmatched junction bases numbered 4, after V lost 4 bases and J lost 7 bases. Germline lookup yields CDR1 SGDLS and CDR2 YYNGEE. The CDR3 length is 13 residues. The chain's CDR3 is CASSPTGSGELFF. The CDR3 DNA reads TGTGCCAGCAGCCCGACAGGGAGCGGGGAGCTGTTTTTT.

The rearrangement links TRBV7-8 to TRBJ1-2, with 8 bases fitting TRBD1. The CDR3 covers 16 residues. Germline assignment: CDR1 SGHVS and CDR2 FQNEAQ. With V trimmed by 7 bases and J by 4 bases, 14 bases remained unmatched. The CDR3 DNA reads TGTGCCAGCACCCCGGTAGTTGGACAGGGATTCTATGGCTACACCTTC. This gives the protein CASTPVVGQGFYGYTF.

The gene calls are TRBV6-7 and TRBJ1-1; D is possibly TRBD1 (6 bases). TRBV6-7 is treated as an ORF (open reading frame) with a function not yet certain. The germline V and J ends were trimmed by 2 bases and 4 bases, with 17 bases remaining between them. The CDR3 is 16 residues long. CDR3: CASSYTPEGGGTEAFF. The CDR3 DNA sequence: TGTGCCAGCAGTTACACGCCCGAGGGAGGGGGCACTGAAGCTTTCTTT.

V gene TRBV9 combines with J gene TRBJ2-5, with 7 positions matching TRBD1. The germline V gene encodes CDR1 SGDLS and CDR2 YYNGEE. With 7 bases clipped from V and 2 bases from J, the junction kept 8 bases outside the gene matches. There are 14 residues in the CDR3. The CDR3 is CASGTAVGQETQYF. The CDR3 DNA sequence: TGTGCCAGCGGGACAGCCGTTGGACAAGAGACCCAGTACTTC.

This chain links TRBV9 with TRBJ2-5; perhaps TRBD1 as D (6 bases). The end of the DNA is better explained by TRBJ2-7, so the J call may be wrong. The CDR3 runs 14 residues. Germline loops: CDR1 SGDLS, CDR2 YYNGEE. As DNA, the CDR3 is TGTGCCAGCAGCGCTCCAGGGGTCCCCTACGAGCAGTACTTC. It specifies CASSAPGVPYEQYF.

The V call is TRBV28, the J call TRBJ2-7, with TRBD2 matching 9 bases. Germline V gene lookup returns CDR1 MDHEN and CDR2 SYDVKM. V gave up 3 bases and J gave up 3 bases; unmatched junction bases: 6. The CDR3 totals 15 residues. This chain's CDR3 is CASSFGTSRSYEQYF. The DNA for the CDR3 is TGTGCCAGCAGTTTTGGGACTAGCCGAAGCTACGAGCAGTACTTC.